The clone carrying this T cell receptor beta chain was seen just once. One base away lies a much larger clone, so this may be a sequencing read error. Combining iRepertoire HTBI primers with Arm-PCR of CDR3 regions, the authors built TCR beta libraries. In TCRdb, the multiplex PCR reads were re-called with MiXCR into one record per CDR3 protein. The repertoire holds 500,000 or so distinct CDR3 sequences, with 14% as singletons. This specimen belongs to a study of regulatory T cells in long-lasting Graves disease. The CDR3 extends over 14 amino acids. The ends were cut back, 8 bases at V and 1 base at J, with 13 bases in the middle. Time point noted: newly diagnosed GD, antithyroid drugs for less than 3 months. Following extraction of RNA from PBMCs, that RNA was used to make the TCR library. Graves' disease diagnosis was established per American Thyroid Association guidelines. In addition, the sample was reused for a study of T cells in Graves' hyperthyroidism and ophthalmopathy.

The specimen comprised peripheral blood mononuclear cells (PBMCs), sampled at new diagnosis, from a patient treated with antithyroid drugs. The gene calls are TRBV12-3 or TRBV12-4 and TRBJ2-3, with D possibly TRBD2 on 5 matching bases. The receptor was isolated from a woman in her 50s with Graves disease. CDR3 sequence reads: CASGGLLGTDTQYF. In DNA, the CDR3 is TGTGCCAGCGGCGGGTTACTAGGCACAGATACGCAGTATTTT.